This TCR beta chain was retrieved from a study of blood T cells in healthy people across ages. Of note for this clonotype: Its specificity is unknown.

Study results and caveats: Age brought a roughly linear fall in TCR beta diversity measured per million T cells.

A sample-barcoded 5' primer and a J-beta primer mix were used in a second PCR of roughly 6 to 11 cycles. Each CDR3 protein gets one entry after TCRdb re-called the 5' RACE reads with MiXCR. The repertoire includes over a million distinct CDR3 sequences, 45% to 70% of them detected once, and 6.5% to 8.5% sits in the top ten. The CDR3 is made up of 14 amino acids. Germline CDR1 reads SGHRS; CDR2 reads YFSETQ. The trim removed 5 bases at V and 3 bases at J, leaving 7 bases unmatched. Material: blood. V usage is TRBV5-1 and J usage is TRBJ2-7, with TRBD2 identical over 8 bases. The TCR originated in a man between 18 and 29 years old in good health. CDR3 loop: CASRAGAQNYEQYF. The CDR3 DNA reads TGCGCCAGCAGAGCGGGAGCCCAAAACTACGAGCAGTACTTC.